Below, one T cell receptor beta chain is given with its context. Its antigen is not yet known. Base-call qualities are not available, and no considerably larger clone is one nucleotide away. The CDR1 and CDR2 encoded by the germline V gene (reference sequence) are MNHEY and SMNVEV. The CDR3 runs 18 amino acids, cysteine and phenylalanine included. Solely the CDR3 DNA is kept, with 54 bases framed from the first base. The junction shows trimming of 0 bases on V and 7 bases on J, plus 21 bases between the germline ends. TCRdb records Illumina HiSeq 2500 as the sequencer. TCR beta libraries were prepared by quantitative 5'-RACE with molecular barcodes. Regarding the original processing steps: A new computational method, built on a probabilistic model of VDJ rearrangement, was used to identify disease-linked TCR variants. TCRdb redid the processing of the public reads, applying fastp at Q25 and MiXCR, and retained in-frame beta chains. Rows merge per CDR3 protein into single entries with the most common DNA and genes. The V and J calls come from TCRdb's annotation, not from the publication. The sample has 350,000 to 550,000 distinct CDR3 sequences on record, roughly 27% of them singletons. The ten biggest clones cover 0.89% of the sample.

The data were obtained in a study of CD8 T cells in ankylosing spondylitis (dated 2017 in TCRdb). With respect to the entire study: The study set out to find disease-linked TCR variants by profiling T cell receptor beta repertoires in ankylosing spondylitis patients and healthy donors. The full study cohort was made up of about two dozen ankylosing spondylitis patients and fewer than 120 healthy donors. Samples of peripheral blood were taken, and for ankylosing spondylitis patients, synovial fluid was collected as well. Study-wide conclusions, independent of this receptor: Some motif variants were previously reported in synovial fluid and blood of reactive arthritis patients, suggesting common disease-initiation mechanisms. Significant enrichment of the disease-linked clones was reported in matched synovial fluid samples from ankylosing spondylitis patients. The disease-linked clones had a CD8+ phenotype and were found at relatively low frequencies in peripheral blood. A TCR beta motif of fewer than 10 highly homologous amino acid variants appeared characteristic of blood from ankylosing spondylitis patients.

Material for sequencing was blood, either unsorted or a sorted T cell fraction (not recorded which). The rearranged chain carries TRBV27 and TRBJ2-2, and perhaps TRBD2 as D gene, on 5 matching bases. The clonotype was recovered from a male donor with ankylosing spondylitis. The DNA sequence reads TGTGCCAGCAGTTTATCCGGCGGACTGCGAACTTTGATCGGGGAGCTGTTTTTT. Its protein product is CASSLSGGLRTLIGELFF.